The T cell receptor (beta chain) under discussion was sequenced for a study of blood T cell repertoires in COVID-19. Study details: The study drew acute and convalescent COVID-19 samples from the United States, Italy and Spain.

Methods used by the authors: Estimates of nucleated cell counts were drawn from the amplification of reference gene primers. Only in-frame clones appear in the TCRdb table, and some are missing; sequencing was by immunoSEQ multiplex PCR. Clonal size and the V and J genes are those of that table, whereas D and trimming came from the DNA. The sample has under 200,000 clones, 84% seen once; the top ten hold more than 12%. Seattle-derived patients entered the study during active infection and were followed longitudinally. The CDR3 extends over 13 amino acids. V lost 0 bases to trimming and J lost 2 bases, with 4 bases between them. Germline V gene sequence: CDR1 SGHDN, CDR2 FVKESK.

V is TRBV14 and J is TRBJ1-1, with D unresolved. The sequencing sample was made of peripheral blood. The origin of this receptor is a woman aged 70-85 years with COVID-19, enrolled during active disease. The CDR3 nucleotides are TGTGCCAGCAGCCAAGATACAAACACTGAAGCTTTCTTT. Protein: CASSQDTNTEAFF.